This TCR beta chain was recorded in a study of cytomegalovirus exposure and HLA in healthy donors. Points from the study as a whole: Within a later analysis, the majority of CMV-associated TCR beta chains appeared HLA-restricted. An analysis was carried out later, and it reportedly showed fewer N-insertions in an Asian-associated ancestry cluster than the 666-donor mean. The study designated 164 TCR beta chains cytomegalovirus-associated.

The PCR contained 60 Vbeta and 13 Jbeta primers. Here immunoSEQ multiplex PCR was the method, and the copy in TCRdb shows in-frame clones only, minus some. The sample lists under 200,000 clones, approximately 81% occurring once. With regard to this clone: Its antigen is not known.

Trimming pared 5 bases from V and 4 bases from J, leaving 9 bases between. CDR1 SGHTA and CDR2 FQGNSA come from the germline V gene. The CDR3 has 13 residues. The gene calls are TRBV7-2 and TRBJ2-1; possible D gene TRBD1, 6 bases. Input material: PBMCs. The TCR comes from a man between 25 and 39 years old in good health and CMV-seropositive. CDR3 region: CASSPDRYNEQFF. The CDR3 region has the DNA TGTGCCAGCAGCCCGGACAGATACAATGAGCAGTTCTTC. Full variable domain (outside the CDR3, taken from reference TRBV7-2 and TRBJ2-1): GAGVSQSPSNKVTEKGKDVELRCDPISGHTALYWYRQSLGQGLEFLIYFQGNSAPDKSGLPSDRFSAERTGGSVSTLTIQRTQQEDSAVYLCASSPDRYNEQFFGPGTRLTVL.